The clone carrying this TCR beta chain was observed many times. MiXCR, run by TCRdb on the RT-PCR reads, gives a single entry per CDR3 protein. This table holds about 680,000 distinct CDR3 sequences, over 12% found once. The trim removed 4 bases at V and 2 bases at J, leaving 4 bases unmatched. The CDR3 is made up of 14 amino acids. Germline V gene sequence: CDR1 SGDLS, CDR2 YYNGEE. The rearrangement uses TRBV9 and TRBJ2-7; 9 nucleotides agree with TRBD2. This receptor was taken from a female donor in good health, serving as a healthy control. The source material was memory CD4+ T cells from blood. The chain's CDR3 is CASSFGLAPYEQYF. The DNA for the CDR3 is TGTGCCAGCAGCTTCGGACTAGCGCCCTACGAGCAGTACTTC.